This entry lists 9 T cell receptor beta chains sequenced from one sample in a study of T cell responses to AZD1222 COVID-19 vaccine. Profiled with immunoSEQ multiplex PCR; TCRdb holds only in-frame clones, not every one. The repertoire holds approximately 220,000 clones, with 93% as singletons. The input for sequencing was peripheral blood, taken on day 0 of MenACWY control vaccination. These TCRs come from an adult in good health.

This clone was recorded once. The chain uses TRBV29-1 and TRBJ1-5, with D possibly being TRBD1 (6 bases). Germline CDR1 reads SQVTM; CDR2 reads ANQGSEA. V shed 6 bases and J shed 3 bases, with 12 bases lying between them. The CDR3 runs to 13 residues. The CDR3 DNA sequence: TGCAGCGTGAGAGACAGGCTCAATCAGCCCCAGCATTTT. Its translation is CSVRDRLNQPQHF.

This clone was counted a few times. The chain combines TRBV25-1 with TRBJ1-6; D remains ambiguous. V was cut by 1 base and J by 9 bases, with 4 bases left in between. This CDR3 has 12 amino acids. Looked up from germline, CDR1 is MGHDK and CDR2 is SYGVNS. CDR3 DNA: TGTGCCAGCAGTGAATTAGGTTCACCCCTCCACTTT. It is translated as CASSELGSPLHF.

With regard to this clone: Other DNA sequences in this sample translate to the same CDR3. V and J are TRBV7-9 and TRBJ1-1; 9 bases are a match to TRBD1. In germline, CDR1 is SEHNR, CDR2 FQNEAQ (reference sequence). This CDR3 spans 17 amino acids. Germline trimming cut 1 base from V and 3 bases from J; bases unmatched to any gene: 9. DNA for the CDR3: TGTGCCAGCAGCTTAGGGGACAGGGTAGGTGGGGACACTGAAGCTTTCTTT. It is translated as CASSLGDRVGGDTEAFF.

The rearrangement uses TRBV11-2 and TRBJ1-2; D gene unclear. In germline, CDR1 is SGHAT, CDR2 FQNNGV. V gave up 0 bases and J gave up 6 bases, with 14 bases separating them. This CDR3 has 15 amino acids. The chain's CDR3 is CASSLEISGGHGYTF. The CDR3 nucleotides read TGTGCCAGCAGCTTAGAAATTTCGGGTGGGCATGGCTACACCTTC.

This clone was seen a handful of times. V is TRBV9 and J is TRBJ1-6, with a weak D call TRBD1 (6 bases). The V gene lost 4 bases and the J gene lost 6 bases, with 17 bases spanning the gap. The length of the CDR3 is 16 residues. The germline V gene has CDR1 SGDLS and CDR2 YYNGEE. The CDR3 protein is CASSPPNGGGNSPLHF. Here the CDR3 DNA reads TGTGCCAGCAGCCCACCGAACGGGGGCGGTAATTCACCCCTCCACTTT.

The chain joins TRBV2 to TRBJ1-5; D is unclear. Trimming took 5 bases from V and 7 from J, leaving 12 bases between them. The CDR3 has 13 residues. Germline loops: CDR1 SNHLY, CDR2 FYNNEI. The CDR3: CASSTDVWQPQHF. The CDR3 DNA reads TGTGCCAGCAGTACCGATGTGTGGCAGCCCCAGCATTTT. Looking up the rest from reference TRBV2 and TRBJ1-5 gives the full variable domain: EPEVTQTPSHQVTQMGQEVILRCVPISNHLYFYWYRQILGQKVEFLVSFYNNEISEKSEIFDDQFSVERPDGSNFTLKIRSTKLEDSAMYFCASSTDVWQPQHFGDGTRLSIL.

CDR3 sequence: CASSGSSPNYGYTF. The CDR3, as DNA: TGTGCCAGCAGCGGCAGCTCGCCTAACTATGGCTACACCTTC. The chain links TRBV9 to TRBJ1-2, with D hard to call. Germline CDR1 is SGDLS and CDR2 is YYNGEE. Between the trimmed V and J ends, which lost 3 bases and 0 bases, there was a span of 9 bases. The CDR3 is 14 amino acids.

CDR3 coding DNA: TGTGCCAGCAGTCCGCGGGACTATAAGAAGTATGAGCAGTTCTTC. Amino acids: CASSPRDYKKYEQFF. V and J are TRBV28 and TRBJ2-1, with 7 bases fitting TRBD2. CDR1 and CDR2 (germline): MDHEN, SYDVKM. Trimming at V came to 5 bases and at J to 8 bases, leaving 12 bases not matched to a gene. The CDR3 is made up of 15 amino acids. Complete variable domain (other parts from reference TRBV28 and TRBJ2-1): DVKVTQSSRYLVKRTGEKVFLECVQDMDHENMFWYRQDPGLGLRLIYFSYDVKMKEKGDIPEGYSVSREKKERFSLILESASTNQTSMYLCASSPRDYKKYEQFFGPGTRLTVL.

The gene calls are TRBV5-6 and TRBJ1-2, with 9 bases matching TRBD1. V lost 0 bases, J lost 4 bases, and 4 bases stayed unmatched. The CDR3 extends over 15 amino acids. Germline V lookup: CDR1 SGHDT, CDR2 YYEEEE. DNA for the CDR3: TGTGCCAGCAGCTTGGCGGGACAGGGAATCTATGGCTACACCTTC. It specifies CASSLAGQGIYGYTF.